One and the same sample provided the 24 T cell receptor beta chains below, sequenced in a study of persistence of HIV-infected CD4 T cells. Antigen specificity for these receptors is unknown. Stimulation used 8.5 to 10 ug/mL lysate from CMV-infected fibroblasts. CD40L-negative CD69-negative CD45RO-high memory CD4+ T cells were sorted as populations depleted of antigen-responding cells. The libraries were made with immunoSEQ version 4 in survey mode. Assay: immunoSEQ multiplex PCR; the TCRdb copy retains only in-frame clones and omits some. The table includes 50,000 or so clones, around 75% detected once. The sample consisted of CD4+ T cells sorted from PBMCs after approximately 18-hour stimulation, taken from a patient who received antiretroviral therapy. These receptors were taken from an adult man with HIV who was CMV-seropositive.

The V gene is TRBV18, the J gene TRBJ1-6; D is unclear. In germline, CDR1 is KGHSH, CDR2 LQKENI. The CDR3 has 16 amino acids. Trimming stripped 5 bases from V and 0 bases from J, with 11 bases between. The CDR3 region has the DNA TGTGCCAGCTCAGCGGACCGGAGCTCCTATAATTCACCCCTCCACTTT. Translated, it gives CASSADRSSYNSPLHF.

V and J are TRBV30 and TRBJ2-1; D remains ambiguous. The length of the CDR3 is 12 residues. Trimming shortened V by 4 bases and J by 8 bases, and 12 bases separated the two germline ends. Germline assignment: CDR1 GTSNPN and CDR2 SVGIG (reference sequence). The CDR3 sequence: CAWNPQNHEQFF. The CDR3 DNA reads as TGTGCCTGGAACCCCCAGAACCATGAGCAGTTCTTC. Full variable domain (rest looked up from reference TRBV30 and TRBJ2-1): SQTIHQWPATLVQPVGSPLSLECTVEGTSNPNLYWYRQAAGRGLQLLFYSVGIGQISSEVPQNLSASRPQDRQFILSSKKLLLSDSGFYLCAWNPQNHEQFFGPGTRLTVL.

This clone was observed a single time. The rearrangement uses TRBV30 and TRBJ1-1; D unresolved. The germline V gene has CDR1 GTSNPN and CDR2 SVGIG (reference sequence). Trimming pared 2 bases from V and 0 bases from J, leaving 16 bases between. The CDR3 loop spans 16 amino acids. In nucleotides, the CDR3 is TGTGCCTGGAGTCCATCCCCCCTCCGGATGAACACTGAAGCTTTCTTT. Protein sequence: CAWSPSPLRMNTEAFF.

The rearrangement uses TRBV27 and TRBJ2-5; the D is unclear. V was cut by 4 bases and J by 4 bases, with 7 bases left in between. The CDR3 extends over 12 amino acids. Germline CDR1 is MNHEY and CDR2 is SMNVEV (reference sequence). This CDR3 reads CASSSLGETQYF. The DNA of the CDR3 is TGTGCCAGCAGTTCCCTTGGAGAGACCCAGTACTTC.

The chain uses TRBV5-1 and TRBJ2-3; TRBD2 is a possible D gene (5 bases). The V and J ends lost 0 bases and 1 base respectively, with 6 bases between them. The germline V gene encodes CDR1 SGHRS and CDR2 YFSETQ. The CDR3 covers 14 residues. The CDR3 sequence: CASSLEGGTDTQYF. The CDR3 bases are TGCGCCAGCAGCTTGGAGGGAGGCACAGATACGCAGTATTTT.

The chain combines TRBV19 with TRBJ2-1, with 9 bases lining up with TRBD1. The CDR3 loop spans 15 amino acids. The V segment lost 4 bases and the J segment 7 bases; nucleotides outside the gene matches: 8. Germline V gene lookup returns CDR1 LNHDA and CDR2 SQIVND (reference sequence). CDR3: CASSTAGTGFNEQFF. For the CDR3, the DNA is TGTGCCAGTAGTACAGCCGGGACAGGGTTTAATGAGCAGTTCTTC.

The genes are TRBV23-1 and TRBJ1-3; 9 positions match TRBD1. TRBV23-1 is noted as an ORF with a role that remains uncertain. V dropped 3 bases and J dropped 0; count of bases not matched to a gene: 9. The CDR3 sequence is 18 residues long. The CDR3 region has the DNA TGCGCCAGCAGTCATCCCCCTGACAGGGGGAGCTCTGGAAACACCATATATTTT. It yields the protein CASSHPPDRGSSGNTIYF.

Remarks on this clone: The DNA is omitted, as the CDR3 cannot be located on it reliably, and the CDR3 follows TCRdb's listing. The chain combines TRBV6-5 with TRBJ1-1. The CDR3 is 14 amino acids long, termini counted. CDR1 is MNHEY, CDR2 SVGAGI, per germline. The CDR3 spells CASSSSSRGTEAFF.

The CDR3 DNA reads as TGTGCCAGTAGTATAGACGTGAGGGGAGCGGGAAGCACAGATACGCAGTATTTT. It specifies CASSIDVRGAGSTDTQYF. The gene calls are TRBV19 and TRBJ2-3; TRBD2 agrees at 7 bases. This CDR3 has 18 amino acids. The V segment lost 0 bases and the J segment 0 bases; nucleotides outside the gene matches: 9. CDR1 and CDR2 from the germline V gene are LNHDA and SQIVND (reference sequence).

The chain recombines TRBV27 with TRBJ2-7, with 9 bases matching TRBD1. V shed 1 base, J shed 5 bases, and the junction held 9 bases outside the gene matches. Germline V gene lookup returns CDR1 MNHEY and CDR2 SMNVEV (reference sequence). The CDR3 contains 16 residues. This chain's CDR3 is CASSLFLGTGINEQYF. CDR3 bases: TGTGCCAGCAGTTTATTTCTGGGGACAGGGATCAACGAGCAGTACTTC.

The rearrangement uses TRBV18 and TRBJ1-4, with a possible D match to TRBD1 (5 bases). V was clipped by 3 bases and J by 1 base, with 12 bases between them. CDR1 is KGHSH and CDR2 is LQKENI in the germline V gene. There are 16 residues in the CDR3. CDR3 in amino acids: CASSPDSRGTNEKLFF. In nucleotides, the CDR3 is TGTGCCAGCTCACCTGACAGCCGCGGAACTAATGAAAAACTGTTTTTT.

This chain connects TRBV7-9 to TRBJ2-3; no firm D call. The CDR3 totals 15 residues. Trimming shortened V by 3 bases and J by 1 base, and 11 bases separated the two germline ends. CDR1 SEHNR and CDR2 FQNEAQ come from the germline V gene (reference sequence). CDR3 in DNA: TGTGCCAGCAGCTTCCCGTCTCTTGGCACAGATACGCAGTATTTT. This encodes CASSFPSLGTDTQYF.

The table lists this clone with a few counts. The genes are TRBV19 and TRBJ1-2; D not resolved. Germline V CDR1 and CDR2: LNHDA, SQIVND (reference sequence). CDR3 length: 15 residues. Trimming stripped 3 bases from V and 2 bases from J, with 13 bases between. This chain's CDR3 is CASSMAGMLNYGYTF. CDR3 nucleotide sequence: TGTGCCAGTAGTATGGCAGGAATGCTCAACTATGGCTACACCTTC.

This clone showed up just once. V is TRBV3-1 (or the pseudogene TRBV3-2) and J is TRBJ1-5, with D uncertain. This CDR3 region has 18 residues. V gave up 0 bases and J gave up 3 bases, with 18 bases separating them. Germline lookup yields CDR1 LGHDT and CDR2 YNNKEL (reference sequence). The CDR3: CASSQDRKEQLYNQPQHF. As DNA, the CDR3 is TGTGCCAGCAGCCAAGATCGAAAGGAACAGCTTTACAATCAGCCCCAGCATTTT.

The chain joins TRBV7-2 to TRBJ1-5, with D perhaps TRBD1 (6 bases). Germline CDR1 SGHTA, CDR2 FQGNSA. Trimming cost V 5 bases and J 3 bases, with 14 bases left between them. This CDR3 is 15 amino acids long. In nucleotides, the CDR3 is TGTGCCAGCAGCCAATCAGGGGTAATCAATCAGCCCCAGCATTTT. It is translated as CASSQSGVINQPQHF.

The genes are TRBV6-5 and TRBJ2-1; D remains ambiguous. Germline V CDR1 and CDR2: MNHEY, SVGAGI. The CDR3 runs to 12 residues. Trimming shortened V by 8 bases and J by 3 bases, and 8 bases separated the two germline ends. The CDR3 nucleotides read TGTGCCAGCTATGCGGTCTACAATGAGCAGTTCTTC. Translation: CASYAVYNEQFF.

The chain joins TRBV7-2 to TRBJ1-5; D remains ambiguous. This CDR3 has 13 residues. V was trimmed by 1 base and J by 2 bases, leaving 3 bases between them. Germline V gives CDR1 SGHTA, CDR2 FQGNSA. The CDR3 bases are TGTGCCAGCAGCTTAGTAGGCAATCAGCCCCAGCATTTT. Translation: CASSLVGNQPQHF.

The chain carries TRBV7-9 and TRBJ2-6; tentatively, D is TRBD2 (6 bases). Per the germline V gene, CDR1 is SEHNR and CDR2 is FQNEAQ (reference sequence). CDR3 length: 19 amino acids. Between the trimmed V and J ends, which lost 2 bases and 0 bases, there was a span of 17 bases. CDR3 region: CASSLNSGRTNSGANVLTF. Written as DNA, the CDR3 is TGTGCCAGCAGCTTAAACTCGGGCAGGACTAACTCTGGGGCCAACGTCCTGACTTTC.

The sample holds one count of this clone. J is TRBJ2-2 and V is TRBV30, with TRBD2 matching 15 bases. Germline V gene lookup returns CDR1 GTSNPN and CDR2 SVGIG (reference sequence). V lost 0 bases and J lost 6; bases outside the gene matches: 5. The length of the CDR3 is 17 residues. Here the CDR3 DNA reads TGTGCCTGGAGTGTACCAAGGACTAGCGGGAGGGCCGGGGAGCTGTTTTTT. This encodes CAWSVPRTSGRAGELFF.

This chain uses TRBV25-1 with TRBJ1-1; D not resolved. Germline CDR1 and CDR2: MGHDK and SYGVNS. The CDR3 spans 11 residues. V lost 0 bases and J 11 bases, leaving 7 bases between the germline ends. CDR3: CASSEYYVAFF. The CDR3 DNA is TGTGCCAGCAGTGAATACTACGTGGCTTTCTTT.

This clone was seen only a few times. This chain joins TRBV19 and TRBJ1-5, with TRBD1 matching over 7 bases. The CDR3 loop spans 13 amino acids. V shed 5 bases, J shed 6 bases, and the junction held 4 bases outside the gene matches. Per germline, CDR1 LNHDA and CDR2 SQIVND (reference sequence). CDR3 residues: CASSGDRSQPQHF. Here the CDR3 DNA reads TGTGCCAGTAGTGGGGACAGAAGTCAGCCCCAGCATTTT.

The chain joins TRBV6-4 to TRBJ1-1; 9 nucleotides align to TRBD1. V shed 6 bases, J shed 5 bases, and the junction held 10 bases outside the gene matches. Germline V gives CDR1 MRHNA, CDR2 SNTAGT. The CDR3 sequence is 15 residues long. Here the CDR3 reads CASRHNRGRGTEAFF. For the CDR3, the DNA is TGTGCCAGCAGGCACAACAGGGGGCGCGGGACTGAAGCTTTCTTT.

In this sample, this clone turned up once. The chain couples TRBV6-1 to TRBJ1-1, with D maybe TRBD1 (5 bases). Per the germline V gene, CDR1 is MNHNS and CDR2 is SASEGT. V was trimmed by 0 bases and J by 11 bases, leaving 13 bases between them. The CDR3 is made up of 13 amino acids. This chain's CDR3 is CASSEALRGWAFF. The CDR3 nucleotides read TGTGCCAGCAGTGAAGCGCTCCGGGGCTGGGCTTTCTTT.

The V gene is TRBV10-3, the J gene TRBJ1-4; D might be TRBD1 (6 bases). V lost 1 base, J lost 8 bases, and 14 bases lay in between. CDR1 and CDR2 from the germline V gene are ENHRY and SYGVKD. The CDR3 has 15 amino acids. The CDR3 sequence: CAISEFGGATEKLFF. In DNA, the CDR3 is TGTGCCATCAGTGAGTTTGGGGGCGCGACGGAAAAACTGTTTTTT.